The clone carrying this T cell receptor (beta chain) was found a few times. The TCRbeta library incorporated unique molecular identifiers. TCRdb redid the calling of the PCR reads with MiXCR, one entry per CDR3 protein. The table lists around 270,000 distinct CDR3 sequences, 10% of them singletons, with approximately 7% in the top ten. This record comes from a study of T-cell reconstitution after alpha-beta-depleted transplantation in children. The CDR3 loop spans 14 amino acids. V shed 3 bases and J shed 2 bases, with 8 bases lying between them. Specimen: PBMCs, collected before TCRalphabeta/CD19-depleted stem cell transplant. The chain combines TRBV12-3 or TRBV12-4 with TRBJ1-5, with D unresolved. The TCR comes from a boy under two years old with acute myeloid leukemia, due to receive a stem cell transplant. The CDR3: CASSFVLGNQPQHF. For the CDR3, the DNA is TGTGCCAGCAGTTTTGTCCTGGGCAATCAGCCCCAGCATTTT.